This T cell receptor beta chain was found in a study of CD8 T cells in Susac syndrome. The authors reverse transcribed roughly 0.5 to 1 ug RNA with random hexamers. TCR beta CDR3 was amplified by immunoSEQ covering 54 Vbeta and 13 Jbeta. One entry per CDR3 protein results from TCRdb running MiXCR on the immunoSEQ multiplex PCR reads. Of 110,000 or so distinct CDR3 sequences listed, about 93% are singletons. Healthy donors served as the controls. They were matched for age and sex. The CD8+ and CD4+ T cells were isolated magnetically using a negative isolation approach, whereas the TEMRA cells were enriched by FACS. J lost 2 bases, V lost 2 bases, and 2 bases had no gene match. This CDR3 contains 15 residues. The germline V gene has CDR1 MGHDK and CDR2 SYGVNS.

This receptor was taken from a human donor in good health. The chain has TRBV25-1 and TRBJ2-7; 11 bases match TRBD2. The sequenced sample consisted of CD4+ T cells from PBMCs. The CDR3 sequence is CASSEGSGRAYEQYF. The CDR3 nucleotides read TGTGCCAGCAGTGAAGGTAGCGGGAGGGCCTACGAGCAGTACTTC.